These 25 T cell receptor beta chains originate from one sample sequenced in a study of cytomegalovirus exposure and HLA in healthy donors. The table came from immunoSEQ multiplex PCR; TCRdb's copy has only in-frame clones and leaves some out. Of 98,000 or so clones listed, over 75% were seen once; the top ten hold about 2.9%. What was sequenced was PBMCs. Receptors originate from a woman under 30 in good health and CMV-seronegative.

The chain couples TRBV29-1 to TRBJ2-2, with 9 bases identical to TRBD2. The CDR3 consists of 17 residues. V shed 3 bases and J 0 bases; nucleotides not matched to a gene: 8. The germline gives CDR1 SQVTM, CDR2 ANQGSEA. CDR3 bases: TGCAGCGTTGAGGGGGTAGCGGGAGACCCGAACACCGGGGAGCTGTTTTTT. It yields the protein CSVEGVAGDPNTGELFF.

The chain recombines TRBV27 with TRBJ1-3; D gene ambiguous. CDR1 and CDR2 (germline): MNHEY, SMNVEV (reference sequence). CDR3 length: 17 amino acids. Trimming stripped 5 bases from V and 0 bases from J, with 17 bases between. Here the CDR3 reads CASSPHGEQSSGNTIYF. The CDR3 DNA reads as TGTGCCAGCAGTCCACACGGTGAACAGAGCTCTGGAAACACCATATATTTT.

V gene TRBV7-9 combines with J gene TRBJ1-5; D remains ambiguous. The ends were cut back, 2 bases at V and 11 bases at J, with 13 bases in the middle. Germline CDR1 is SEHNR and CDR2 is FQNEAQ (reference sequence). The CDR3 is made up of 13 amino acids. CDR3 amino acids: CASSLSLKAAQHF. As DNA, the CDR3 is TGTGCCAGCAGCTTAAGCCTTAAAGCCGCCCAGCATTTT.

V gene TRBV6-5 combines with J gene TRBJ1-1, with 7 bases aligning to TRBD1. The CDR3 covers 16 residues. CDR1 and CDR2 (germline): MNHEY, SVGAGI. V shed 0 bases, J shed 0 bases, and the junction held 4 bases outside the gene matches. The CDR3 spells CASSYSYRGLNTEAFF. In nucleotides, the CDR3 is TGTGCCAGCAGTTACTCGTACAGGGGATTGAACACTGAAGCTTTCTTT.

This CDR3 reads CAWSSAGSLYEQYF. As DNA, the CDR3 is TGTGCCTGGAGTTCCGCGGGCTCCTTATACGAGCAGTACTTC. The chain links TRBV30 to TRBJ2-7, with D possibly matching TRBD2 (5 bases). V was shortened by 2 bases and J by 4 bases, with 15 bases between the two germline ends. Germline V gene lookup returns CDR1 GTSNPN and CDR2 SVGIG (reference sequence). The length of the CDR3 is 14 residues. Using reference TRBV30 and TRBJ2-7 for the parts outside the CDR3, the full variable domain is SQTIHQWPATLVQPVGSPLSLECTVEGTSNPNLYWYRQAAGRGLQLLFYSVGIGQISSEVPQNLSASRPQDRQFILSSKKLLLSDSGFYLCAWSSAGSLYEQYFGPGTRLTVT.

The rearrangement joins TRBV6-1 to TRBJ1-6; 9 nucleotides line up with TRBD1. This CDR3 is 14 amino acids long. Germline CDR1 is MNHNS and CDR2 is SASEGT. The ends lost 3 bases at V and 6 bases at J; junction bases unmatched: 0. CDR3: CASSETGGNSPLHF. In DNA form, the CDR3 reads TGTGCCAGCAGTGAGACAGGGGGTAATTCACCCCTCCACTTT.

The chain recombines TRBV28 with TRBJ1-2, with D unresolved. CDR3 length equals 12 residues. CDR1 and CDR2 (germline): MDHEN, SYDVKM. Trimming removed 8 bases from V and 8 bases from J, with 15 bases in between. The CDR3 coding sequence is TGTGCCAGCGGGCTTTATACGAAGGGCTACACCTTC. Its translation is CASGLYTKGYTF.

CDR3 protein: CASSQERMAGGPETQYF. In nucleotides, the CDR3 is TGTGCCAGCAGCCAAGAGAGAATGGCGGGGGGGCCAGAGACCCAGTACTTC. V usage is TRBV4-2 and J usage is TRBJ2-5; 9 bases map to TRBD2. Germline CDR1 LGHNA, CDR2 YNFKEQ. The CDR3 runs to 17 residues. Trimming took 0 bases from V and 4 from J; bases not matched to a gene: 9.

The chain combines TRBV25-1 with TRBJ1-1, with D perhaps TRBD1 (6 bases). The germline V gene encodes CDR1 MGHDK and CDR2 SYGVNS. The CDR3 loop spans 11 amino acids. V lost 6 bases and J lost 7, with 9 bases in between. The CDR3 loop is CASRGAGEAFF. Here the CDR3 DNA reads TGTGCCAGCAGGGGGGCTGGTGAAGCTTTCTTT.

The chain combines TRBV7-3 with TRBJ2-7; the match to TRBD2 covers 7 bases. The CDR3 covers 13 residues. Germline assignment: CDR1 SGHTA and CDR2 FQGTGA. V lost 2 bases and J lost 4; bases outside the gene matches: 2. CDR3 DNA: TGTGCCAGCAGCTTACGGCGGGAGTACGAGCAGTACTTC. It codes for CASSLRREYEQYF.

The J gene is TRBJ1-3, the V gene TRBV19; D unclear. Germline V gives CDR1 LNHDA, CDR2 SQIVND (reference sequence). V lost 7 bases, J lost 4 bases, and 14 bases lay in between. This CDR3 is 14 amino acids long. Here the CDR3 reads CASTSPDRGNTIYF. CDR3 DNA sequence: TGTGCCAGTACTTCACCCGATCGGGGAAACACCATATATTTT. Based on the CDR3 plus reference TRBV19 and TRBJ1-3, the full variable domain is DGGITQSPKYLFRKEGQNVTLSCEQNLNHDAMYWYRQDPGQGLRLIYYSQIVNDFQKGDIAEGYSVSREKKESFPLTVTSAQKNPTAFYLCASTSPDRGNTIYFGEGSWLTVV.

This clone has a handful of counts. The CDR3 protein is CASSQDPTDYGYTF. CDR3 coding DNA: TGTGCCAGCAGCCAAGATCCAACAGACTATGGCTACACCTTC. The chain employs TRBV4-2 and TRBJ1-2; D is uncertain. The germline V gene has CDR1 LGHNA and CDR2 YNFKEQ. V lost 0 bases and J 3 bases, leaving 8 bases between the germline ends. The length of the CDR3 is 14 residues.

V usage is TRBV30 and J usage is TRBJ2-7, with D perhaps matching TRBD2 (7 bases). There are 13 residues in the CDR3. CDR1 GTSNPN and CDR2 SVGIG come from the germline V gene (reference sequence). V was pared by 2 bases and J by 2 bases, with 10 bases between. The CDR3 coding sequence is TGTGCCTGGAGTCGGGGGGCGGCCTACGAGCAGTACTTC. Residues: CAWSRGAAYEQYF.

The chain carries TRBV13 and TRBJ2-7; 7 positions match TRBD1. Germline lookup yields CDR1 PRHDT and CDR2 FYEKMQ (reference sequence). The CDR3 has 13 residues. V was pared by 3 bases and J by 4 bases, with 3 bases of the junction left unmatched. The CDR3 reads CASSLGQTYEQYF. The CDR3, as DNA: TGTGCCAGCAGCTTGGGACAGACGTACGAGCAGTACTTC.

This clone was counted a single time. The rearrangement uses TRBV30 and TRBJ2-7; D remains unclear. Trimming left V 3 bases short and J 5 bases short, with 11 bases between. Germline loops: CDR1 GTSNPN, CDR2 SVGIG (reference sequence). This CDR3 has 12 residues. The CDR3 loop is CAWSSAGHEQYF. The CDR3 DNA follows: TGTGCCTGGAGCTCGGCAGGCCACGAGCAGTACTTC.

CDR3 DNA sequence: TGTGCCAGCAGCCTCTGGGGGCTGGGGGAGCAGACCCAGTACTTC. As protein: CASSLWGLGEQTQYF. This chain connects TRBV7-6 to TRBJ2-5; perhaps TRBD1 as D (6 bases). The ends were cut back, 5 bases at V and 6 bases at J, with 19 bases in the middle. This CDR3 comprises 15 residues. Looked up from germline, CDR1 is SGHVS and CDR2 is FNYEAQ. Combining the CDR3 with reference TRBV7-6 and TRBJ2-5 gives the whole variable domain GAGVSQSPRYKVTKRGQDVALRCDPISGHVSLYWYRQALGQGPEFLTYFNYEAQQDKSGLPNDRFSAERPEGSISTLTIQRTEQRDSAMYRCASSLWGLGEQTQYFGPGTRLLVL.

This clone was counted once. The chain combines TRBV7-6 with TRBJ2-7; TRBD2 agrees at 11 bases. The CDR3 consists of 19 residues. From germline, CDR1 is SGHVS and CDR2 FNYEAQ. The V gene end was trimmed by 0 bases and the J gene end by 0 bases; junction bases not matched to a gene: 10. The CDR3 is CASSLALAGGFSHSYEQYF. CDR3 in DNA: TGTGCCAGCAGCTTAGCTCTAGCGGGGGGTTTCTCCCACTCCTACGAGCAGTACTTC.

The chain has TRBV25-1 and TRBJ2-1, with 11 bases fitting TRBD1. Germline trimming cut 4 bases from V and 1 base from J; bases unmatched to any gene: 9. Germline V gene sequence: CDR1 MGHDK, CDR2 SYGVNS. The CDR3 consists of 18 residues. As DNA, the CDR3 is TGTGCCAGCAGTGGTTGGGACAGGGGGTCGAAATCCTACAATGAGCAGTTCTTC. Its translation is CASSGWDRGSKSYNEQFF.

V gene TRBV14 combines with J gene TRBJ1-2; 10 bases agree with TRBD1. J gave up 5 bases and V 0 bases, and 3 bases lay outside the gene matches. The CDR3 totals 15 residues. From germline, CDR1 is SGHDN and CDR2 FVKESK. Written as DNA, the CDR3 is TGTGCCAGCAGCCAAGACCGGGGACAGGGGTATGGCTACACCTTC. This codes for CASSQDRGQGYGYTF.

The chain combines TRBV4-2 with TRBJ2-5, with D possibly being TRBD2 (7 bases). This CDR3 comprises 15 residues. Germline V CDR1 and CDR2: LGHNA, YNFKEQ. Trimming removed 0 bases from V and 3 bases from J, with 11 bases in between. The CDR3 spells CASSQERGGEETQYF. The CDR3 coding sequence is TGTGCCAGCAGCCAAGAAAGGGGGGGGGAAGAGACCCAGTACTTC.

The chain joins TRBV7-8 to TRBJ1-6; D remains unclear. Deletions cut 0 bases from V and 5 bases from J, with 8 bases between. Germline loops: CDR1 SGHVS, CDR2 FQNEAQ. CDR3 length: 15 residues. CDR3 loop: CASSLAPGDNSPLHF. The CDR3 coding sequence is TGTGCCAGCAGCTTAGCCCCGGGTGATAATTCACCCCTCCACTTT.

V is TRBV6-5 and J is TRBJ1-2; 7 nucleotides match TRBD1. This CDR3 is built from 14 residues. Trimming at V came to 5 bases and at J to 8 bases, leaving 11 bases not matched to a gene. Germline CDR1 and CDR2: MNHEY and SVGAGI. CDR3 coding DNA: TGTGCCAGCAGTGGTACAGGGGAAAGGAAAGGCTACACCTTC. This sequence encodes CASSGTGERKGYTF.

The V gene is TRBV6-4, the J gene TRBJ1-6, with 7 bases fitting TRBD1. CDR3 length: 15 residues. Germline V gene data show CDR1 as MRHNA and CDR2 as SNTAGT. After removal of 0 bases from V and 9 bases from J, the junction contained 5 bases not matched to a gene. In DNA, the CDR3 is TGTGCCAGCAGTGACTCAACAGGGGAAGGTTCACCCCTCCACTTT. Translated, it gives CASSDSTGEGSPLHF.

The chain is built from TRBV7-8 and TRBJ2-3; TRBD2 aligns across 14 bases. Per germline, CDR1 SGHVS and CDR2 FQNEAQ. V dropped 5 bases and J dropped 8; count of bases not matched to a gene: 9. CDR3 size: 16 residues. The CDR3: CASSTTSGGAGSTQYF. The CDR3 DNA reads as TGTGCCAGCAGCACGACTAGCGGGGGGGCCGGTTCTACGCAGTATTTT.

The chain links TRBV6-5 to TRBJ2-7, with 7 positions matching TRBD2. The CDR3 totals 14 residues. Trimming at V came to 5 bases and at J to 4 bases, leaving 8 bases not matched to a gene. CDR1 and CDR2 (germline): MNHEY, SVGAGI. CDR3 region: CASSLGRGGYEQYF. In DNA form, the CDR3 reads TGTGCCAGCAGTCTAGGGAGGGGAGGGTACGAGCAGTACTTC.